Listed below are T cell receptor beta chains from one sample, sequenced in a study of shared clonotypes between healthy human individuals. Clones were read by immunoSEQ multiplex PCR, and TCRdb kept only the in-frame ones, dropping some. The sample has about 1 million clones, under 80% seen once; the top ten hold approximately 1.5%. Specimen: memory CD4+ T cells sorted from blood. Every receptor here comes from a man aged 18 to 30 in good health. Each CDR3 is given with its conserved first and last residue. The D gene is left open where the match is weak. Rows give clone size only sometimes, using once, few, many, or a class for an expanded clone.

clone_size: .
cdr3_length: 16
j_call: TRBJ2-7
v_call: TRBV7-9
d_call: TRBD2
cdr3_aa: CASSPTGTSGSVEQYF
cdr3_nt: TGTGCCAGCAGCCCAACTGGGACTAGCGGGAGTGTCGAGCAGTACTTC

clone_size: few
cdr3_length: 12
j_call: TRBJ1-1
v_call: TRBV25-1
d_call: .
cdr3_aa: CASSSLGTEAFF
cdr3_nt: TGTGCCAGCAGTTCGTTGGGCACTGAAGCTTTCTTT

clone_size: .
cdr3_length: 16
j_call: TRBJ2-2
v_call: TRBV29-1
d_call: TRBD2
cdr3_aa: CSVPLAGGLNTGELFF
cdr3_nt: TGCAGCGTGCCACTAGCGGGGGGACTGAACACCGGGGAGCTGTTTTTT

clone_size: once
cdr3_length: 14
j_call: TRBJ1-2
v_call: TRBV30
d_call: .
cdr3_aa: CAWIPGTFNYGYTF
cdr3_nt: TGTGCCTGGATCCCCGGGACATTTAACTATGGCTACACCTTC

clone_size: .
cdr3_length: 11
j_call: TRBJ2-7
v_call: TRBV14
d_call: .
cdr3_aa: CASSQSREQYF
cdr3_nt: TGTGCCAGCAGCCAATCTCGGGAGCAGTACTTC

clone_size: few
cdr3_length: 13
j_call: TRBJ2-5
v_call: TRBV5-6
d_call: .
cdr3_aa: CASSLASQETQYF
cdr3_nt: TGTGCCAGCAGCTTGGCGAGTCAAGAGACCCAGTACTTC

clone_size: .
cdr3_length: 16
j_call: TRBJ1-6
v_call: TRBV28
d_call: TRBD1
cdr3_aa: CASSLAGGKLNSPLHF
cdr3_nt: TGTGCCAGCAGTTTGGCAGGGGGCAAGTTGAATTCACCCCTCCACTTT

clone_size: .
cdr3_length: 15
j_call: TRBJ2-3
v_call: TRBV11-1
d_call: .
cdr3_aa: CASSLRPGGADTQYF
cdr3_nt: TGTGCCAGCAGCTTACGGCCGGGGGGCGCAGATACGCAGTATTTT

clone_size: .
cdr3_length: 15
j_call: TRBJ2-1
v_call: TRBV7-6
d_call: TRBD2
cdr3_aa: CASSSGTSVYNEQFF
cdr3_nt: TGTGCCAGCAGCTCCGGGACTAGTGTCTACAATGAGCAGTTCTTC

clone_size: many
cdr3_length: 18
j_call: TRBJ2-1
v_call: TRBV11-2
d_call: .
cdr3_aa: CASSLGWLLGGGYNEQFF
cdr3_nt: TGTGCCAGCAGCTTAGGTTGGCTTCTAGGGGGGGGATACAATGAGCAGTTCTTC

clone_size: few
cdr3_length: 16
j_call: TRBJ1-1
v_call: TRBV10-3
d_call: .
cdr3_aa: CAIREGRVSSKAEAFF
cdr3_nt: TGTGCCATCAGGGAGGGCAGGGTATCATCGAAAGCTGAAGCTTTCTTT

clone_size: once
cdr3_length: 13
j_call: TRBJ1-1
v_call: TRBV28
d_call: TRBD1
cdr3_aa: CASTGRGRTEAFF
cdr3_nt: TGTGCCAGCACTGGAAGGGGGCGAACTGAAGCTTTCTTT

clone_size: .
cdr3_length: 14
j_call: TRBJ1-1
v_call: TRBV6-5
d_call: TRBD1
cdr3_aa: CASRPRTGNTEAFF
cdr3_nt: TGTGCCAGCAGGCCTAGGACAGGGAACACTGAAGCTTTCTTT

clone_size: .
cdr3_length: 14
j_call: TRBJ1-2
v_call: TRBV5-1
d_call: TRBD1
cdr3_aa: CASSSPGQGHGYTF
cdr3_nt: TGCGCCAGCAGCTCACCGGGACAGGGCCATGGCTACACCTTC

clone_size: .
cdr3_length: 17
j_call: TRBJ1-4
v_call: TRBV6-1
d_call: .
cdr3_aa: CASSERRTPATNEKLFF
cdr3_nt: TGTGCCAGCAGTGAGCGCCGGACGCCCGCAACTAATGAAAAACTGTTTTTT

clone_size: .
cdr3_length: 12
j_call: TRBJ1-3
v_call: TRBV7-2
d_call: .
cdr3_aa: CASSLAGNTIYF
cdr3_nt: TGTGCCAGCAGCTTGGCTGGAAACACCATATATTTT

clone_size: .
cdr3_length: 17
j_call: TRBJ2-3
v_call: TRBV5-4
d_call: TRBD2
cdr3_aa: CASSPAASGRMTDTQYF
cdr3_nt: TGTGCCAGCAGCCCGGCGGCTAGCGGGAGGATGACAGATACGCAGTATTTT

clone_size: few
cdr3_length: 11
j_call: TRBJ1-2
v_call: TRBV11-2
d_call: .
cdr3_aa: CASSGNNGYTF
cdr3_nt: TGTGCCAGCAGCGGAAATAATGGCTACACCTTC

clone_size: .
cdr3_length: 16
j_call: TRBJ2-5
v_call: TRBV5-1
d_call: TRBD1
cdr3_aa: CASSLGDRTGQGTQYF
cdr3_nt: TGCGCCAGCAGCTTGGGAGACCGGACAGGGCAAGGGACCCAGTACTTC

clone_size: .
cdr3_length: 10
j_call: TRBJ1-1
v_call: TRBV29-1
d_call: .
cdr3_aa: CSVKNTEAFF
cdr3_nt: TGCAGCGTTAAAAACACTGAAGCTTTCTTT

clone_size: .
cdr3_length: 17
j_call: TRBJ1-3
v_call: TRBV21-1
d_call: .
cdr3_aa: CASSKGTQLHSGNTIYF
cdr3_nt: TGTGCCAGCAGCAAAGGGACCCAGTTACACTCTGGAAACACCATATATTTT

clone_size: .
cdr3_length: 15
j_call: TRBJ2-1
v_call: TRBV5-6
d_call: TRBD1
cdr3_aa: CASRRYRGSYNEQFF
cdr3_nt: TGTGCCAGCCGGAGGTACAGGGGCTCCTACAATGAGCAGTTCTTC

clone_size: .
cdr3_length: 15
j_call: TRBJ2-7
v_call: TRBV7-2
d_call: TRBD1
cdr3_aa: CASSLTAGGTDEQYF
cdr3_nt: TGTGCCAGCAGCTTAACGGCAGGGGGCACCGACGAGCAGTACTTC

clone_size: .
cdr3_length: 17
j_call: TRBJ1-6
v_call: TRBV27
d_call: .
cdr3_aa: CASSPGTAGGYNSPLHF
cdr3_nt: TGTGCCAGCAGTCCCGGGACCGCCGGGGGTTATAATTCACCCCTCCACTTT

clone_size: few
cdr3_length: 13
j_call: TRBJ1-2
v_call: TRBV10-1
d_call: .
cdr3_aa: CASSEGRNYGYTF
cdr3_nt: TGCGCCAGCAGTGAGGGCAGAAACTATGGCTACACCTTC

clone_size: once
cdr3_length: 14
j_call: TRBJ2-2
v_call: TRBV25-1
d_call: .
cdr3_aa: CASSVGANTGELFF
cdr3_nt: TGTGCCAGCAGTGTTGGGGCGAACACCGGGGAGCTGTTTTTT

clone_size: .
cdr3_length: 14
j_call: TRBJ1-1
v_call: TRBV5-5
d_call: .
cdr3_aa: CASSSTGMNTEAFF
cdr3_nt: TGTGCCAGCAGCAGTACAGGGATGAACACTGAAGCTTTCTTT

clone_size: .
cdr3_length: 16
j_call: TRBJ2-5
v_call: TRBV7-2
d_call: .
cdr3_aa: CASSGSFSRTTETQYF
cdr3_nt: TGTGCCAGCAGTGGGAGTTTTTCGCGTACTACGGAGACCCAGTACTTC

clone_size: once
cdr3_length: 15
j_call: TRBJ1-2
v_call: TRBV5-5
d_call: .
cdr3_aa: CASSSRTEPYYGYTF
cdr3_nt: TGTGCCAGCAGCTCCCGGACGGAACCCTACTATGGCTACACCTTC

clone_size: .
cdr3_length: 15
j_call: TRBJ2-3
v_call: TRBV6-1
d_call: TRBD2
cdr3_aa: CASISGGAGTDTQYF
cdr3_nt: TGTGCCAGCATTAGCGGGGGGGCCGGCACAGATACGCAGTATTTT

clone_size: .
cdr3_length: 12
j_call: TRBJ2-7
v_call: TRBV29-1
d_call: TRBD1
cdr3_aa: CSADGQGDEQYF
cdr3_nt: TGCAGCGCCGACGGGCAGGGGGACGAGCAGTACTTC

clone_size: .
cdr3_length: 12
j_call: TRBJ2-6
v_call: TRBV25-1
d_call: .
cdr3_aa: CASKGGANVLTF
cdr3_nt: TGTGCCAGCAAGGGTGGGGCCAACGTCCTGACTTTC

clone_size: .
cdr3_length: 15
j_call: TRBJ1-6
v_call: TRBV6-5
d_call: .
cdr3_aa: CASSWGATYNSPLHF
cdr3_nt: TGTGCCAGCAGTTGGGGGGCCACCTATAATTCACCCCTCCACTTT

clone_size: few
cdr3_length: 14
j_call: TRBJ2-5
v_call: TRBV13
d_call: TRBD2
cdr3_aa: CASSREGLIETQYF
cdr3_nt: TGTGCCAGCAGCCGAGAGGGACTAATTGAGACCCAGTACTTC

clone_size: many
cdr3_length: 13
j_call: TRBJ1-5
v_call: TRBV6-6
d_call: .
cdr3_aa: CAVQQGSNQPQHF
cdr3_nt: TGTGCCGTACAGCAGGGTAGCAATCAGCCCCAGCATTTT

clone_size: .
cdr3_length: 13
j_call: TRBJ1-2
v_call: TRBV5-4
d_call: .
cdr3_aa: CASSSGPAGGYTF
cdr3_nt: TGTGCCAGCAGCTCAGGGCCTGCTGGTGGCTACACCTTC

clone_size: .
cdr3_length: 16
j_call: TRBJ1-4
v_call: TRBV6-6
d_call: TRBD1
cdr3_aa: CASSYGQGNTNEKLFF
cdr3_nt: TGTGCCAGCAGTTACGGACAGGGAAATACTAATGAAAAACTGTTTTTT

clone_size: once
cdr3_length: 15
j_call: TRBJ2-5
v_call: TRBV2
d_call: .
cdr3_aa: CASSKGPRSSETQYF
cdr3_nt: TGTGCCAGCAGTAAAGGGCCGCGCTCCTCAGAGACCCAGTACTTC

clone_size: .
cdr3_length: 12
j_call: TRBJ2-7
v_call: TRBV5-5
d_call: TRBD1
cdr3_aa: CASSSGTGEQYF
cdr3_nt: TGTGCCAGCAGCTCCGGGACAGGGGAGCAGTACTTC

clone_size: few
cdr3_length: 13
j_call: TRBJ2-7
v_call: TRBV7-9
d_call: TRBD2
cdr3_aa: CASATSGTGEQYF
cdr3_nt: TGTGCCAGCGCGACTAGCGGGACCGGCGAGCAGTACTTC

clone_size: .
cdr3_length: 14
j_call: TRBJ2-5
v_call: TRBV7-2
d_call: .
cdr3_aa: CASSLGPAGETQYF
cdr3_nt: TGTGCCAGCAGCTTAGGCCCAGCGGGAGAGACCCAGTACTTC

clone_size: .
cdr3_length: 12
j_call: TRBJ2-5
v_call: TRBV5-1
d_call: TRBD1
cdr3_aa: CASSLYRDRVHF
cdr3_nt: TGCGCCAGCAGCCTATACCGGGACAGGGTTCACTTC